Following are 5 T cell receptor beta chains from one sample sequenced in a study of blood T cell repertoires in COVID-19. The data were produced by immunoSEQ multiplex PCR, yet TCRdb's version contains in-frame clones alone and is incomplete. The repertoire holds roughly 250,000 clones, with 85% to 95% as singletons. Sample: PBMCs or T cells enriched from blood (not recorded which). These TCRs come from a young woman who had recovered from COVID-19.

This rearrangement joins TRBV24-1 to TRBJ1-2; 8 bases are a match to TRBD1. The CDR3 extends over 14 amino acids. The V and J ends lost 3 bases and 4 bases, in that order; junction bases with no gene match: 3. The germline V gene encodes CDR1 KGHDR and CDR2 SFDVKD. The DNA for the CDR3 is TGTGCCACCAGTGATCGGGACAGGCGCTATGGCTACACCTTC. This gives the protein CATSDRDRRYGYTF.

The gene calls are TRBV5-1 and TRBJ2-1; the match to TRBD1 covers 8 bases. Germline loops: CDR1 SGHRS, CDR2 YFSETQ. The trim removed 4 bases at V and 7 bases at J, leaving 10 bases unmatched. The CDR3 is made up of 15 amino acids. The CDR3, as DNA: TGCGCCAGCAGCCTTTGGACAGGGTTGGGGAATGAGCAGTTCTTC. Encoded protein: CASSLWTGLGNEQFF.

The table lists this clone with a count of one. V is TRBV28 and J is TRBJ2-1; TRBD1 is a possible D gene (6 bases). In germline, CDR1 is MDHEN, CDR2 SYDVKM. V lost 5 bases, J lost 4 bases, and 18 bases lay in between. This CDR3 has 16 residues. CDR3 nucleotide sequence: TGTGCCAGCAGTCTCTATCAGGGGACCGGATACAATGAGCAGTTCTTC. Protein sequence: CASSLYQGTGYNEQFF.

This clone occurred once. This rearrangement joins TRBV10-3 to TRBJ2-1; TRBD2 agrees at 9 bases. Germline CDR1 ENHRY, CDR2 SYGVKD. J gave up 7 bases and V 4 bases, and 5 bases lay outside the gene matches. This CDR3 is 14 amino acids long. CDR3 region: CAISGRGGLNEQFF. The CDR3 bases are TGTGCCATCAGTGGGCGGGGGGGCCTGAATGAGCAGTTCTTC.

This chain uses TRBV7-2 with TRBJ2-3; tentatively, D is TRBD2 (6 bases). The CDR3 length is 16 residues. The V and J ends lost 5 bases and 0 bases respectively, with 15 bases between them. Germline CDR1 reads SGHTA; CDR2 reads FQGNSA. DNA for the CDR3: TGTGCCAGCAGCGACGGTAGCGGCTCTAGCACAGATACGCAGTATTTT. Translating it yields CASSDGSGSSTDTQYF. Drawing the rest from reference TRBV7-2 and TRBJ2-3, the complete variable domain is GAGVSQSPSNKVTEKGKDVELRCDPISGHTALYWYRQSLGQGLEFLIYFQGNSAPDKSGLPSDRFSAERTGGSVSTLTIQRTQQEDSAVYLCASSDGSGSSTDTQYFGPGTRLTVL.